The 13 T cell receptor beta chains in this list originate from one sample, sequenced in a study of T cells in Graves' hyperthyroidism and ophthalmopathy. RNA transcripts yielded amplified TCR beta CDR3 regions. First-round RT-PCR targeting the TCR CDR3 was performed with the HTBI primer set. A single record per CDR3 protein comes from TCRdb applying MiXCR to the multiplex PCR reads. The sample carries about 700,000 distinct CDR3 sequences, over 40% recorded once. The sample taken for sequencing was peripheral blood or thyroid tissue (not recorded which). The receptors stem from an adult man with Graves' disease, either hyperthyroidism or ophthalmopathy (not recorded which).

This clonotype appeared a few times. The rearrangement uses TRBV20-1 and TRBJ2-7, with 10 bases fitting TRBD2. Germline V CDR1 and CDR2: DFQATT, SNEGSKA (reference sequence). The CDR3 is 14 amino acids. J lost 6 bases, V lost 3 bases, and 8 bases had no gene match. The CDR3 here is CSASSPGLAIEQYF. DNA of the CDR3: TGCAGTGCTAGTTCCCCGGGACTAGCGATCGAGCAGTACTTC.

This clonotype has a count of ten or more. J is TRBJ2-6 and V is TRBV7-9, with 9 nucleotides matching TRBD1. The CDR3 length is 18 residues. Trimming cost V 5 bases and J 0 bases; bases outside gene matches: 8. Germline V lookup: CDR1 SEHNR, CDR2 FQNEAQ (reference sequence). The CDR3 coding sequence is TGTGCCAGCAGCGAGCCGGGACAGGGAAGCTCTGGGGCCAACGTCCTGACTTTC. Translating gives CASSEPGQGSSGANVLTF.

The chain carries TRBV24-1 and TRBJ2-5; D is possibly TRBD1 (6 bases). Trimming left V 6 bases short and J 8 bases short, with 12 bases between. The CDR3 is 12 amino acids. Germline CDR1 is KGHDR and CDR2 is SFDVKD. The CDR3: CATSSRTDTQYF. CDR3 DNA sequence: TGTGCCACCAGTAGTAGGACAGACACCCAGTACTTC.

The rearrangement links TRBV3-1 to TRBJ1-1; 7 bases agree with TRBD1. V lost 1 base and J lost 3; bases outside the gene matches: 8. Germline lookup yields CDR1 LGHDT and CDR2 YNNKEL (reference sequence). The length of the CDR3 is 16 residues. CDR3 loop: CASSQVGGDRDTEAFF. The CDR3 nucleotides read TGTGCCAGCAGCCAAGTAGGGGGCGATAGGGACACTGAAGCTTTCTTT.

The chain is built from TRBV12-3 or TRBV12-4 and TRBJ1-4, with 7 bases fitting TRBD1. V trimming: 6 bases; J trimming: 1 base; junction bases outside the gene matches: 2. The CDR3 runs to 14 residues. The DNA of the CDR3 is TGTGCCAGCAGCTGGGACAGAACTAATGAAAAACTGTTTTTT. It encodes CASSWDRTNEKLFF.

This clonotype was recorded many times. The V and J genes are TRBV20-1 and TRBJ2-5, with unresolved D. The CDR3 consists of 12 residues. CDR1 is DFQATT and CDR2 is SNEGSKA in the germline V gene (reference sequence). V shed 1 base and J shed 5 bases, with 8 bases lying between them. As DNA, the CDR3 is TGCAGTGCTAGAGGTAGCTTCGAGACCCAGTACTTC. Translation: CSARGSFETQYF.

Many counts were recorded for this clonotype. This chain uses TRBV7-9 with TRBJ2-7; 12 bases align to TRBD2. The trim removed 5 bases at V and 7 bases at J, leaving 9 bases unmatched. The CDR3 runs to 15 residues. Per the germline V gene, CDR1 is SEHNR and CDR2 is FQNEAQ (reference sequence). The CDR3 bases are TGTGCCAGCAGCCACGCTAGCGGGAGGGCCAATGAGCAGTACTTC. This encodes CASSHASGRANEQYF.

The sample holds many counts of this clonotype. This rearrangement joins TRBV29-1 to TRBJ2-7; D is perhaps TRBD1 (6 bases). The V and J ends lost 5 bases and 3 bases respectively, with 8 bases between them. Germline CDR1 is SQVTM and CDR2 is ANQGSEA. This CDR3 comprises 11 residues. CDR3 DNA: TGCAGCGTTAGACAGGACTACGAGCAGTACTTC. Protein sequence: CSVRQDYEQYF.

This clonotype was found many times. This chain links TRBV29-1 with TRBJ2-5; D is perhaps TRBD1 (5 bases). Trimming pared 8 bases from V and 4 bases from J, leaving 14 bases between. The CDR3 is 12 residues long. CDR1 SQVTM and CDR2 ANQGSEA come from the germline V gene. CDR3 in DNA: TGCAGCACCCAGACAGTGTTAGAGACCCAGTACTTC. Translated: CSTQTVLETQYF.

The CDR3 region is CASGQGPNEKLFF. Written as DNA, the CDR3 is TGTGCCAGTGGACAGGGCCCTAATGAAAAACTGTTTTTT. The J gene is TRBJ1-4, the V gene TRBV12-3 or TRBV12-4; TRBD1 agrees at 8 bases. The J segment lost 3 bases and the V segment lost 9 bases, leaving 3 bases of the junction unmatched. The CDR3 has 13 residues.

The chain has TRBV10-1 and TRBJ1-2, with a tentative D call TRBD1 (5 bases). V dropped 11 bases and J dropped 7 bases, with 14 bases sitting between them. The CDR3 consists of 11 residues. Germline V CDR1 and CDR2: WNHNN, SYGVQD (reference sequence). The CDR3 protein is CAERAGFGYTF. As DNA, the CDR3 is TGCGCCGAACGGGCAGGGTTTGGCTACACCTTC.

As for this clonotype: The junction and the germline gene differ at one end; a read error may be behind it. J is TRBJ1-6 and V is TRBV5-1; D is possibly TRBD1 (6 bases). Germline CDR1 and CDR2: SGHRS and YFSETQ. The CDR3 length is 16 residues. The CDR3 sequence is CASSLAGQSSNSPLHF. The CDR3 DNA follows: TGCGCCAGCAGCTTGGCCGGACAGTCCTCTAATTCACCCCTCCACTTT.

This clonotype was detected a few times. V usage is TRBV11-1 and J usage is TRBJ1-4; D gene unclear. V was trimmed by 5 bases and J by 0 bases, leaving 10 bases between them. Germline loops: CDR1 SGHAT, CDR2 FQDESV (reference sequence). The CDR3 has 15 residues. CDR3: CASSVQSPTNEKLFF. The CDR3 DNA follows: TGTGCCAGCAGCGTCCAATCACCAACTAATGAAAAACTGTTTTTT.